This T cell receptor (beta chain) was retrieved from a study of blood T cells in healthy people across ages. At least 6.5 million PBMCs were isolated per sample. Extraction of total RNA produced a minimum of 6 micrograms from each sample. This CDR3 has 15 residues. The V end lost 1 base, the J end lost 4 bases, and 14 bases lay between the germline ends. CDR1 is LGHDT, CDR2 YNNKEL, per germline (reference sequence). Overall study results and limits: A greater number of naive CD4+ cells and higher diversity distinguished long-lived donors from aged donors.

Comment on this clonotype: Its antigen is unidentified.

With a J-beta primer mix and a sample-barcoded 5' primer, a second PCR ran about 7 to 11 cycles. TCRdb redid the calling of the 5' RACE reads with MiXCR, one entry per CDR3 protein. Of roughly 800,000 distinct CDR3 sequences in the sample, 58% are singletons; the top ten hold 22%. The sample taken for sequencing was blood. This receptor was taken from a man aged 25 to 45 in good health. This chain links TRBV3-1 with TRBJ2-7; D uncertain. In DNA form, the CDR3 reads TGTGCCAGCAGCCAAGCCCTGGGGATATTTTACGAGCAGTACTTC. This codes for CASSQALGIFYEQYF.